This TCR beta chain was retrieved from a study of T cell repertoires in cytomegalovirus infection. Study context: Researchers turned to recently identified HLA-C-restricted CMV epitopes as well as well-studied HLA-B-restricted ones. CMV infection and matching HLA type were both indicated by public TCR beta signatures.

With respect to this clonotype: Its matching antigen is unknown.

TCRdb independently ran MiXCR on the reads; one entry per CDR3 protein. The sample holds a few hundred thousand distinct CDR3 sequences; about 40% are singletons and the top ten take 48%. Overall study findings and caveats: What dominated the ex vivo response were HLA-C-restricted CMV-specific TCR beta clonotypes. The cumulative frequency of public TCR beta families identified carriers of CMV plus the relevant HLA.

This specimen was cultured PBMCs, taken from culture after CMV antigen stimulation. This receptor was obtained from a human donor in good health (CMV status not recorded). Some clones in this sample may be carry-over from other donors' samples.

The CDR3 DNA reads as TGCAGCGTTGAACTAGGGTCAGGGGGAAAAGAGACCCAGTACTTC. Translating gives CSVELGSGGKETQYF. The rearrangement uses TRBV29-1 and TRBJ2-5, with TRBD1 matching 7 bases. J was trimmed by 3 bases and V by 2 bases; bases with no gene match: 9. Germline CDR1 reads SQVTM; CDR2 reads ANQGSEA. The CDR3 spans 15 residues.